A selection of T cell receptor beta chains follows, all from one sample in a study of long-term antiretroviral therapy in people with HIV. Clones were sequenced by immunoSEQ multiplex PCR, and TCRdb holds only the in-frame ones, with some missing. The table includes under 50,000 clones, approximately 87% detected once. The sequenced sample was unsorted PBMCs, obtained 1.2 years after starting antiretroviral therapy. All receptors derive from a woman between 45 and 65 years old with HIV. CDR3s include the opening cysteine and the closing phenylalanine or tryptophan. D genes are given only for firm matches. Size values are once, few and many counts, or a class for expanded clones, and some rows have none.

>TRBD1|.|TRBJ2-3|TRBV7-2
TGTGCCAGCAGCTTAGACAGGGGAACAGATACGCAGTATTTT
CASSLDRGTDTQYF
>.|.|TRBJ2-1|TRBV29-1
TGCAGCGGGACCCGGGACGGATCATACAATGAGCAGTTCTTC
CSGTRDGSYNEQFF
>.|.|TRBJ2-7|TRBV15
TGTGCCACCAGCAGAGGTGCGGAGAGGTACGAGCAGTACTTC
CATSRGAERYEQYF
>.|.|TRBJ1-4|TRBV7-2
TGTGCCAGCAGCCTTACAGCGACGGTCCATAAGCTGTTTTTT
CASSLTATVHKLFF
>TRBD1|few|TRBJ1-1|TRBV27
TGTGCCAGCAGTTTAGCAGGACAGGGGGGTATCACTGAAGCTTTCTTT
CASSLAGQGGITEAFF
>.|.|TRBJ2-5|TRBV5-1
TGCGCCAGCAGCTGGGGGAGGACAGAAGAGACCCAGTACTTC
CASSWGRTEETQYF
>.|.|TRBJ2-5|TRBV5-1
TGCGCCAGTGCCGAGCCGCAAGAGACCCAGTACTTC
CASAEPQETQYF
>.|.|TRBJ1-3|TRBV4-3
TGCGCCAGCAGCCAAGATATGGACGTGGTCTCTGGAAACACCATATATTTT
CASSQDMDVVSGNTIYF
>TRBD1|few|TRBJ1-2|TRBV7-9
TGTGCCAGCAGCCCCCGGGCAGGGGGCACAACCTATGGCTACACCTTC
CASSPRAGGTTYGYTF
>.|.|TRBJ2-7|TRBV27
TGTGCCAGTCGGGGCGTATCCTACGAGCAGTACTTC
CASRGVSYEQYF
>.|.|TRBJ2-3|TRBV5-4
TGTGCCAGCAGCTCCTTGGAGGGGGAACCCACAGATACGCAGTATTTT
CASSSLEGEPTDTQYF
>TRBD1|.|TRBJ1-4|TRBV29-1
TGCAGCGTTGGTGCAGGGGGTGAAAAACTGTTTTTT
CSVGAGGEKLFF
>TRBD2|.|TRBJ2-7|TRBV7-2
TGTGCCAGCAGCTTGGGGGCTAGCGGGGGTTACGAGCAGTACTTC
CASSLGASGGYEQYF
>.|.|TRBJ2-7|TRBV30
TGTGCCTGGAGTCCCCCAGTTGCCTCCTACGAGCAGTACTTC
CAWSPPVASYEQYF
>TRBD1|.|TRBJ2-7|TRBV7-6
TGTGCCAGCAGCTTAGGGACAGGGAAAGAATACGAGCAGTACTTC
CASSLGTGKEYEQYF
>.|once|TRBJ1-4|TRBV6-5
TGTGCCAGCAGCCTCGGGGGATCTAATGAAAAACTGTTTTTT
CASSLGGSNEKLFF
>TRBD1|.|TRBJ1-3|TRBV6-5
TGTGCCAGCAGTTACTCGACAGGGCCAATTAGAAACACCATATATTTT
CASSYSTGPIRNTIYF